This T cell receptor (beta chain) was observed in a study of blood T cell repertoires in COVID-19. At the level of the study: Acute and convalescent COVID-19 samples came from the United States, Italy and Spain. The analysed material was cDNA or gDNA that came from T cells, B-cell-depleted T cells, or PBMCs.

In the original workflow: Researchers report that nucleated cell counts were estimated from reference gene primer amplification. TCRdb's table, derived via immunoSEQ multiplex PCR, lists solely in-frame clones and lacks some. V, J and clone size were drawn from that table, and D and trimming were deduced from the DNA. The sample has 65,000 to 95,000 clones, 85% to 90% seen once. In germline, CDR1 is SNHLY, CDR2 FYNNEI. The CDR3 runs 17 residues. The V segment lost 8 bases and the J segment 1 base; nucleotides outside the gene matches: 12. The clonotype comes from a man aged 50 or older with active COVID-19. Sample: peripheral blood. The rearrangement links TRBV2 to TRBJ2-7; 12 nucleotides match TRBD2. The CDR3: CASSLYLTSGRSYEQYF. CDR3 nucleotides: TGTGCCAGCTCCCTCTACCTGACTAGCGGGAGATCCTACGAGCAGTACTTC.